Listed here is a single TCR beta chain. Its antigen is undetermined. Stated time point: blood at routine non-recurrence follow-up after resection. Sequencing was performed on whole RNA extracted from tumor and nontumor lung tissue, or from frozen PBMC, and the material was left unsorted. Trimming took 3 bases from V and 9 from J; bases not matched to a gene: 3. The germline V gene encodes CDR1 SGHTA and CDR2 FQGNSA. The CDR3 has 13 residues. These data are taken from a study of spatial heterogeneity in lung cancer. Study information: Those follow-up PBMC samples that were available underwent sequencing, at a median interval of approximately 22 months following resection. The study consistently detected more beta-chain than alpha-chain sequences. General observations from the study: There were more appearances of ubiquitous expanded tumor TCRs in blood at resection than at follow-up.

Unique molecular identifiers, one per molecule, were present on every TCR cDNA molecule. TCRdb recomputed calls from the 5' RACE reads with MiXCR, one row per CDR3 protein. The sample has under 150,000 distinct CDR3 sequences, 10% to 15% seen once. The input for sequencing was PBMCs, taken at follow-up. This TCR was recovered from a male donor with early-stage non-small cell lung cancer. The chain combines TRBV7-2 with TRBJ2-1, with 9 bases aligning to TRBD1. The CDR3 DNA follows: TGTGCCAGCAGCTTCCGACAGGGGGGTGAGCAGTTCTTC. Protein sequence: CASSFRQGGEQFF. The variable domain in full, with the rest retrieved from reference TRBV7-2 and TRBJ2-1, is GAGVSQSPSNKVTEKGKDVELRCDPISGHTALYWYRQSLGQGLEFLIYFQGNSAPDKSGLPSDRFSAERTGGSVSTLTIQRTQQEDSAVYLCASSFRQGGEQFFGPGTRLTVL.